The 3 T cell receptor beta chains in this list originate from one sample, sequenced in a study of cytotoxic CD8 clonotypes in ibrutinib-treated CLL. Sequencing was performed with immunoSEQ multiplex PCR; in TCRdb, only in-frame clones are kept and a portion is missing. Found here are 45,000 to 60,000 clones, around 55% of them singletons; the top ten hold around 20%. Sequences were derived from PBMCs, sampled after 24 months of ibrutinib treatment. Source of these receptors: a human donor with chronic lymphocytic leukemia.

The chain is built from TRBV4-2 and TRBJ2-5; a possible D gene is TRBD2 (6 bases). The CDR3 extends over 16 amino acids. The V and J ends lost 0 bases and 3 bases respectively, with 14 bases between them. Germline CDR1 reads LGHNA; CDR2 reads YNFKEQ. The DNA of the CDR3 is TGTGCCAGCAGCCAAGATCCGCGGGGAGGAAAAGAGACCCAGTACTTC. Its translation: CASSQDPRGGKETQYF.

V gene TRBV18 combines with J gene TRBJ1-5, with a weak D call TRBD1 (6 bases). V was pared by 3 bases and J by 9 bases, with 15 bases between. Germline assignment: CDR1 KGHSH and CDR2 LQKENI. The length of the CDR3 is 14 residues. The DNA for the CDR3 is TGTGCCAGCTCACCGGACAGTCCCCATTTGCCCCAGCATTTT. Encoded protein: CASSPDSPHLPQHF.

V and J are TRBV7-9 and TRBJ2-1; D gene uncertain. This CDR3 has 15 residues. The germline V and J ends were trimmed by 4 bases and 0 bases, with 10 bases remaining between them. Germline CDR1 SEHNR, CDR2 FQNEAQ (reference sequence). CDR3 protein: CASSSGESSYNEQFF. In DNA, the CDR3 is TGTGCCAGCAGCTCGGGCGAGAGCTCCTACAATGAGCAGTTCTTC. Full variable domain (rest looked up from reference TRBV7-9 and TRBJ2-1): DTGVSQNPRHKITKRGQNVTFRCDPISEHNRLYWYRQTLGQGPEFLTYFQNEAQLEKSRLLSDRFSAERPKGSFSTLEIQRTEQGDSAMYLCASSSGESSYNEQFFGPGTRLTVL.